This T cell receptor (beta chain) was sequenced for a study of radiation and T cells in renal cell carcinoma. Study background: Nephrectomy followed 15 Gy stereotactic body radiation by 4 weeks.

This clone was counted once. The time point: blood 2 weeks post-SBRT. As for treatment: 15 Gy SBRT to primary tumor, nephrectomy 4 weeks later. Serial blood draws occurred at baseline and 2 and 4 weeks post-SBRT. Libraries were prepared by immunoSEQ multiplex PCR; TCRdb keeps only in-frame clonotypes and omits some of them. The data hold some 72,000 clones, with 82% observed a single time. The J segment lost 2 bases and the V segment lost 6 bases, leaving 9 bases of the junction unmatched. The length of the CDR3 is 16 residues. The germline V gene encodes CDR1 LNHDA and CDR2 SQIVND (reference sequence).

The gene calls are TRBV19 and TRBJ2-2, with TRBD1 matching 7 bases. Sequenced here: blood, sampled from a patient whose treatment included radiotherapy and nephrectomy. The receptor comes from a man aged 55 to 70 with renal cell carcinoma. This chain's CDR3 is CASRLGWTGNTGELFF. In DNA, the CDR3 is TGTGCCAGTAGATTAGGGTGGACAGGAAACACCGGGGAGCTGTTTTTT.